This T cell receptor (beta chain) was found in a study of CD8 T cells in Susac syndrome. Germline V gene data show CDR1 as SEHNR and CDR2 as FQNEAQ (reference sequence). V trimming: 5 bases; J trimming: 0 bases; junction bases outside the gene matches: 5. CDR3 length equals 17 residues. After extraction with the RNeasy kit, about 0.5 to 1 ug of the RNA was reverse transcribed using random hexamers. Via MiXCR, TCRdb re-called the immunoSEQ multiplex PCR reads, giving one row per CDR3 protein. The profile shows 100,000 to 150,000 distinct CDR3 sequences, around 94% of them singletons. Sequencing was done on a sample of CD4+ T cells from PBMCs. The sequence was obtained from a human donor in good health. The V call is TRBV7-9, the J call TRBJ2-2, with 11 bases aligning to TRBD2. The CDR3 nucleotides are TGTGCCAGCAGCCGGACTAGCGGGCACGCGAACACCGGGGAGCTGTTTTTT. Translating it yields CASSRTSGHANTGELFF. Based on the CDR3 plus reference TRBV7-9 and TRBJ2-2, the full variable domain is DTGVSQNPRHKITKRGQNVTFRCDPISEHNRLYWYRQTLGQGPEFLTYFQNEAQLEKSRLLSDRFSAERPKGSFSTLEIQRTEQGDSAMYLCASSRTSGHANTGELFFGEGSRLTVL.